This TCR beta chain appears in the sequencing data of a study of shared clonotypes between healthy human individuals. Repertoires were generated with immunoSEQ multiplex PCR, while TCRdb's copy carries only in-frame clones and drops some. This sample yields hundreds of thousands of clones, of which about 96% are seen a single time; 0.11% belongs to the top ten. The naive CD8 population came from CD45RO-negative cells selected for CCR7, without terminally differentiated effector memory CD45RA+ cells. Germline lookup yields CDR1 SEHNR and CDR2 FQNEAQ (reference sequence). V shed 5 bases and J shed 4 bases, with 14 bases lying between them. The CDR3 spans 14 residues.

The origin of this receptor is a woman aged 25 to 39 in good health. The material sequenced was naive CD8+ T cells sorted from blood. V and J are TRBV7-9 and TRBJ1-2; D unresolved. CDR3 residues: CASSVPREFYGYTF. In nucleotides, the CDR3 is TGTGCCAGCAGCGTACCCCGGGAATTCTATGGCTACACCTTC.